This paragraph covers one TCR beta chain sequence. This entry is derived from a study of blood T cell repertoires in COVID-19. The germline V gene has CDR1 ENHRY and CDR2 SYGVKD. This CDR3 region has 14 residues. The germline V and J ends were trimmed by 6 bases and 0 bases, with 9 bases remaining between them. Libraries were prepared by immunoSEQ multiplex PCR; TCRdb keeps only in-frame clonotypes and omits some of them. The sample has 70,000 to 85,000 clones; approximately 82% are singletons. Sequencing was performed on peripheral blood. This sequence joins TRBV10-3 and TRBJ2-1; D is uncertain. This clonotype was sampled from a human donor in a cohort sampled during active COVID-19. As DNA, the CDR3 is TGTGCCATCAGCCAGGCCGGCTCCTACAATGAGCAGTTCTTC. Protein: CAISQAGSYNEQFF.